This T cell receptor beta chain appears in the sequencing data of a study of CD8 T cells in Susac syndrome. Study details: Treatment at blood withdrawal was none, corticosteroids, or intravenous immunoglobulin alone in Susac syndrome patients.

TCR beta sequencing covered blood CD8+ and CD4+ T cells. RNA, at about 0.45 to 1 ug, was reverse transcribed with random hexamers. Multiplex PCR with immunoSEQ amplified the TCR beta CDR3 across 54 Vbeta and 13 Jbeta. One entry per CDR3 protein, called by TCRdb with MiXCR from the immunoSEQ multiplex PCR reads. The table lists about 190,000 distinct CDR3 sequences, 95% of them singletons, with around 0.15% in the top ten. There are 14 residues in the CDR3. Trimming stripped 5 bases from V and 2 bases from J, with 13 bases between. The germline V gene encodes CDR1 SQVTM and CDR2 ANQGSEA. V gene TRBV29-1 combines with J gene TRBJ1-3, with unresolved D. The specimen was CD8+ T cells from PBMCs. The clonotype was recovered from a human donor with Susac syndrome. CDR3 DNA sequence: TGCAGCGTTTATCTCGGGGAGGCTGGAAACACCATATATTTT. It codes for CSVYLGEAGNTIYF.